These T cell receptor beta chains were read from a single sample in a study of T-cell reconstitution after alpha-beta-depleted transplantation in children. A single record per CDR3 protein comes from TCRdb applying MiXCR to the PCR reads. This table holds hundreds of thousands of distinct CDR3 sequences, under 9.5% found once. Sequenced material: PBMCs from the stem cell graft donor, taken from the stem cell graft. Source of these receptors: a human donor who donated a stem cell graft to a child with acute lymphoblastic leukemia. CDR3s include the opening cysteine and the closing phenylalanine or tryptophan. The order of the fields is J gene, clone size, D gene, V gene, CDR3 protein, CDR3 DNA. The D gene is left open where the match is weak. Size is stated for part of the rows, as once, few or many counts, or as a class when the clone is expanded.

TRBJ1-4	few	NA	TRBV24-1	CATRTPGLLNEKLFF	TGTGCCACCAGGACCCCGGGACTCCTTAATGAAAAACTGTTTTTT
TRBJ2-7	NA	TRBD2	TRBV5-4	CASSYGTSGGAGDDEQYF	TGTGCCAGCAGCTACGGGACTAGCGGGGGGGCGGGTGACGACGAGCAGTACTTC
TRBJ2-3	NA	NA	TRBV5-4	CASKEQGSDTQYF	TGTGCCAGCAAGGAGCAGGGCTCGGATACGCAGTATTTT
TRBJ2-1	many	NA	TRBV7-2	CASSLVGSSYNEQFF	TGTGCCAGCAGCTTAGTGGGGAGCTCCTACAATGAGCAGTTCTTC
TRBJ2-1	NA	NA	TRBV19	CASTQEHEQFF	TGTGCCAGTACTCAGGAACACGAGCAGTTCTTC
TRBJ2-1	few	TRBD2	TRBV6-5	CASSYRAGGGEQFF	TGTGCCAGCAGCTATAGAGCGGGGGGGGGTGAGCAGTTCTTC
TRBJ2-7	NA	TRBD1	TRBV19	CASSNRGTDHEQYF	TGTGCCAGTAGTAACAGGGGGACGGACCACGAGCAGTACTTC
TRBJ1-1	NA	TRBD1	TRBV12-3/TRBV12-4	CASSYRGPTEAFF	TGTGCCAGCAGCTACAGGGGACCAACTGAAGCTTTCTTT
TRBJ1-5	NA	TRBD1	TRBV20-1	CSAKGGGQPQHF	TGCAGTGCTAAAGGGGGCGGCCAGCCCCAGCATTTT
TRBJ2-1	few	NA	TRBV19	CASTKRRTGRTYNEQFF	TGTGCCAGTACCAAAAGACGTACAGGGAGAACCTACAATGAGCAGTTCTTC
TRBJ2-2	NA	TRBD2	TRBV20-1	CSAKTGLAGGPTGELFF	TGCAGTGCGAAGACGGGACTAGCGGGGGGGCCCACCGGGGAGCTGTTTTTT
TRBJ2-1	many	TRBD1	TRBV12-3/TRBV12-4	CASSLPQGYEQFF	TGTGCCAGCAGTCTGCCACAGGGGTATGAGCAGTTCTTC
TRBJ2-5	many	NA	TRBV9	CASSVSGIQETQYF	TGTGCCAGCAGCGTTTCAGGAATCCAAGAGACCCAGTACTTC
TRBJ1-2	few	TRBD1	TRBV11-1	CASSLDGSTGGSNYGYTF	TGTGCCAGCAGCCTAGACGGATCGACAGGGGGATCTAACTATGGCTACACCTTC
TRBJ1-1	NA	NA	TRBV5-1	CASTDSFFLNTEAFF	TGCGCCAGCACGGACTCATTTTTCTTGAACACTGAAGCTTTCTTT